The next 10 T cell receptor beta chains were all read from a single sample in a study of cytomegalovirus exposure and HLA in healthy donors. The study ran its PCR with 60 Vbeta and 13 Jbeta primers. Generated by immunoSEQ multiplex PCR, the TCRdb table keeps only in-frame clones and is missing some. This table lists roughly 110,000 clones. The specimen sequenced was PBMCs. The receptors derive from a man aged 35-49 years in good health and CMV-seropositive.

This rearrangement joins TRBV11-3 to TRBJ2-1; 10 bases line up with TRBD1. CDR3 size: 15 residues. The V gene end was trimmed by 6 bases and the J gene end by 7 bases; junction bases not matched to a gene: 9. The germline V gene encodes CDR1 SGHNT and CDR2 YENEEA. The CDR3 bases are TGTGCCAGCAGTCCCGGGACAGGGGAGGTAAATGAGCAGTTCTTC. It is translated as CASSPGTGEVNEQFF.

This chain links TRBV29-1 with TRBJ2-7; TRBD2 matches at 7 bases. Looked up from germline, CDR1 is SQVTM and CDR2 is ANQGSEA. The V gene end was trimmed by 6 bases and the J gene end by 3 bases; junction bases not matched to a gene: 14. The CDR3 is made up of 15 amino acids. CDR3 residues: CSVAPGWEGRYEQYF. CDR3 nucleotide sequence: TGCAGCGTGGCTCCGGGGTGGGAGGGCCGCTACGAGCAGTACTTC.

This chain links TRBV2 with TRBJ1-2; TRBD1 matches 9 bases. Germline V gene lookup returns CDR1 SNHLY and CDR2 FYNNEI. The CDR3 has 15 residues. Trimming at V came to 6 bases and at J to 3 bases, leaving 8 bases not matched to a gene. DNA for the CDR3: TGTGCCAGCAGCCTGGGACAGGGACGGGACTATGGCTACACCTTC. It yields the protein CASSLGQGRDYGYTF.

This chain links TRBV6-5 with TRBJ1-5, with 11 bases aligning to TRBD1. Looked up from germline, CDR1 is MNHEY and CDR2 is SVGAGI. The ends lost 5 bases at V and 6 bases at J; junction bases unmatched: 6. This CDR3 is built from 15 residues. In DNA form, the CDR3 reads TGTGCCAGCAGTGCTGATGGGACAGGGGGTCAGCCCCAGCATTTT. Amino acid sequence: CASSADGTGGQPQHF.

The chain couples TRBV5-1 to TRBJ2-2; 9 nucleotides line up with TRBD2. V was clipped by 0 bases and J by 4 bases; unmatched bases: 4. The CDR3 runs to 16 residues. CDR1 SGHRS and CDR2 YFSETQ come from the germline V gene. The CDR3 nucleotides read TGCGCCAGCAGCTTGGTAGCGGGAGAGGTCACCGGGGAGCTGTTTTTT. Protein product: CASSLVAGEVTGELFF.

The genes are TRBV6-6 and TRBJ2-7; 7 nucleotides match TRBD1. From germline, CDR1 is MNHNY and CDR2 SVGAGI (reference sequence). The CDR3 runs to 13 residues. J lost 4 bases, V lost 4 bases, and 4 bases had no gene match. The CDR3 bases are TGTGCCAGCAGTTCGACAGGGATGTACGAGCAGTACTTC. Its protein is CASSSTGMYEQYF.

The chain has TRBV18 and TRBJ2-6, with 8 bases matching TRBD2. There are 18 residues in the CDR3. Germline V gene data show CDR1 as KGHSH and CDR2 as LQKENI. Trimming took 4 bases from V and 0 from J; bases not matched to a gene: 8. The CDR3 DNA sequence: TGTGCCAGCTCACTCACGGCGGCGGGGGGCTCTGGGGCCAACGTCCTGACTTTC. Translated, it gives CASSLTAAGGSGANVLTF.

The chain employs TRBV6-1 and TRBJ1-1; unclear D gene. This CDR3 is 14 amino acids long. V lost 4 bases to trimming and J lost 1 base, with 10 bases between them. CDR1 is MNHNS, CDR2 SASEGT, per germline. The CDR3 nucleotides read TGTGCCAGCAGTGTTGGCAGACAGAACACTGAAGCTTTCTTT. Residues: CASSVGRQNTEAFF.

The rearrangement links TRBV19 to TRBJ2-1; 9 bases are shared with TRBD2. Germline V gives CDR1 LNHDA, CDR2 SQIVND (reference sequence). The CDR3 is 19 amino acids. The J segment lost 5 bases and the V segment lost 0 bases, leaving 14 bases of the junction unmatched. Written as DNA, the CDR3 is TGTGCCAGTAGTATAGATTCCGGGACTAGCAACCCCGGACACAATGAGCAGTTCTTC. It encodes CASSIDSGTSNPGHNEQFF.

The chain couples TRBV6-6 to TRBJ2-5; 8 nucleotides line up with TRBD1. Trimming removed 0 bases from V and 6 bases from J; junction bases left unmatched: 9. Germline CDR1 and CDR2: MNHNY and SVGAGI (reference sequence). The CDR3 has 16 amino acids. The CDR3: CASSYSRQGALKTQYF. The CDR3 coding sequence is TGTGCCAGCAGTTACTCGAGGCAGGGGGCCCTGAAGACCCAGTACTTC.